This TCR beta chain was sequenced in a study of blood T cell repertoires in COVID-19. Study context: COVID-19 samples collected from the United States, Italy and Spain covered acute and convalescent phases. Nucleic acid was either cDNA or gDNA, and it came from T cells, B-cell-depleted T cells, or PBMCs.

Authors' processing steps: Counts of nucleated cells, estimated from reference gene primer amplification, were obtained. Repertoires were generated with immunoSEQ multiplex PCR, while TCRdb's copy carries only in-frame clones and drops some. The V and J calls and clone size were taken over from that table, and D and trimming were inferred from the DNA. The top ten clones hold more than 3% of a sample with roughly 350,000 clones, more than 75% of them seen once. This CDR3 contains 13 residues. V was trimmed by 2 bases and J by 3 bases, leaving 7 bases between them. This sequence joins TRBV12-3 or TRBV12-4 and TRBJ1-2; D gene ambiguous. The sequence was obtained from a woman aged 50 to 65 with active or convalescent COVID-19. The sequencing sample was made of peripheral blood. As DNA, the CDR3 is TGTGCCAGCAGTTTAAATCTTGACTATGGCTACACCTTC. This translates into CASSLNLDYGYTF.